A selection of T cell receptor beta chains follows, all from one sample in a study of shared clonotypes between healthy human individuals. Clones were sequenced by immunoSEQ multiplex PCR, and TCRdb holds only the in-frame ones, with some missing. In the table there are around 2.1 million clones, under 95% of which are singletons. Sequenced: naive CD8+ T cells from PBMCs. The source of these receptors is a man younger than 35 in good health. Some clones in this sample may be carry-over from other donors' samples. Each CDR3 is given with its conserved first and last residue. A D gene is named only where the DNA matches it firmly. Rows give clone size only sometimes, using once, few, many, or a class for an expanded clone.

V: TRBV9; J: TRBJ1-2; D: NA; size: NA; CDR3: CASSNSQQGGGYTF
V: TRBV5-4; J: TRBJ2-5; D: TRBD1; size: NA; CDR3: CASSLGTGGEETQYF
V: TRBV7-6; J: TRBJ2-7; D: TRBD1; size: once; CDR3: CASSSARQGSYEQYF
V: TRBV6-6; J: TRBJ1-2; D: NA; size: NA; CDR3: CASSYSSGASGGYTF
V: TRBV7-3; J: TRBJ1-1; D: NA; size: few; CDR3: CASSLTFGRNTEAFF
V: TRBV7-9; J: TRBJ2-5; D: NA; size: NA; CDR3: CASSFASGRRKTQYF
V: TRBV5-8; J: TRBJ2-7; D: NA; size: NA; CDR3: CASSLPGLREQYF
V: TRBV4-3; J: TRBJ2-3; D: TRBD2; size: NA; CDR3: CASSQDSPGTSAVSTDTQYF
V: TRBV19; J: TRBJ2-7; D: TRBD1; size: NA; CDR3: CASSNPGQGANEQYF
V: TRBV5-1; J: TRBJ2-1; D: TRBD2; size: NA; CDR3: CASSLNSGSGNEQFF
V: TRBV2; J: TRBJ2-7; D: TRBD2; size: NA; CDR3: CASSASGGPYEQYF
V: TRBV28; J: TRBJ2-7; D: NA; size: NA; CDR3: CASSLQDSYEQYF
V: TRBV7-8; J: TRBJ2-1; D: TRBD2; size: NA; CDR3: CASRGTSGREYNEQFF
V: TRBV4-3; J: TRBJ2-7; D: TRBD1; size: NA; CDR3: CASSPGQQYEQYF
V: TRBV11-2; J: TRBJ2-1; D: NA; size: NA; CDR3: CASSLVSNEQFF
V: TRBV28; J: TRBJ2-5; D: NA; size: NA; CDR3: CASSLDAVQETQYF
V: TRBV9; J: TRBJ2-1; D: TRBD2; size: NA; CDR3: CASSVSLEREGSYNEQFF
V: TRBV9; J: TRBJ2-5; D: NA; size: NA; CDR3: CASSVGGNQETQYF
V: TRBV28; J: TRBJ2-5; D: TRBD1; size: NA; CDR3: CASSLLGTGDQETQYF
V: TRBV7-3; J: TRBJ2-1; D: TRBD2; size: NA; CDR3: CASSLTGGRAGEQFF
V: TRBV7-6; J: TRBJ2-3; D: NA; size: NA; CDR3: CASSFEERQYF
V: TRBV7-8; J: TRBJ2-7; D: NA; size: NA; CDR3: CASSLDSGRSYEQYF
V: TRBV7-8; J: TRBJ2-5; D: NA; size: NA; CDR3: CASSINPRGQETQYF
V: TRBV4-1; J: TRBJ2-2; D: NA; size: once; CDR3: CASSRGAGGTGELFF
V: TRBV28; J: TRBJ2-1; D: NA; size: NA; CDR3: CASSAEGTYNEQFF